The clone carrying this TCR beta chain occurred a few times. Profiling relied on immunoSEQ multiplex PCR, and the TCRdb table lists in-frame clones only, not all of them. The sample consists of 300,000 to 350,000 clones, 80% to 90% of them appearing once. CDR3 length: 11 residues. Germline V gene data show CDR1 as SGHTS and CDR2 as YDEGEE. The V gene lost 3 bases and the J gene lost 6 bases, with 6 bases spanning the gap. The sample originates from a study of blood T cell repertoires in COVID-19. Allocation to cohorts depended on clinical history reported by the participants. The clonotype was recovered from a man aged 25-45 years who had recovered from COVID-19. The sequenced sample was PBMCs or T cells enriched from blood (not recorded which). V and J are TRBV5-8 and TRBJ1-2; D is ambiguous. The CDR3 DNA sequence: TGTGCCAGCAGCTACCAGGATGGCTACACCTTC. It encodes CASSYQDGYTF.